A selection of T cell receptor beta chains follows, all from one sample in a study of T cell changes during pregnancy in multiple sclerosis. Sequencing used immunoSEQ multiplex PCR; TCRdb keeps in-frame clones, though not all of them. The sample has about 40,000 clones, roughly nine tenths seen once; the top ten hold about 0.51%. The sample here was CD4+ T cells from peripheral blood mononuclear cells, taken in the first trimester of pregnancy. The receptors stem from a female donor with multiple sclerosis, enrolled in a pregnancy study. Both conserved end residues are part of each CDR3. Each record gives: D gene, V gene, J gene, clone size, CDR3 length, CDR3 protein, CDR3 DNA. A D gene is named only where the DNA matches it firmly. Size is omitted from some rows. Given values are once, few, many or a class for expanded clones.

TRBD1	TRBV7-7	TRBJ2-2	NA	17	CASSLSRLGTGAGELFF	TGTGCCAGCAGCTTATCCCGTTTGGGGACAGGGGCCGGGGAGCTGTTTTTT
NA	TRBV7-9	TRBJ1-2	NA	12	CASSLGRDGYTF	TGTGCCAGCAGCTTAGGGAGAGATGGCTACACCTTC
NA	TRBV5-1	TRBJ1-4	NA	15	CASSLEGARNEKLFF	TGCGCCAGCAGCTTGGAAGGGGCGAGAAATGAAAAACTGTTTTTT
TRBD2	TRBV4-2	TRBJ2-1	NA	17	CASSPPGLAGRVNEQFF	TGTGCCAGCAGCCCGCCAGGACTAGCGGGGCGGGTTAATGAGCAGTTCTTC
TRBD1	TRBV11-2	TRBJ1-2	NA	15	CASSGLLRTGHGYTF	TGTGCCAGCAGCGGGCTTTTAAGGACAGGGCATGGCTACACCTTC
TRBD1	TRBV6-5	TRBJ1-4	NA	16	CASSYSSDRAHEKLFF	TGTGCCAGCAGTTACTCCTCGGACAGGGCACACGAAAAACTGTTTTTT
TRBD1	TRBV5-1	TRBJ1-4	NA	14	CASSLDRGHEKLFF	TGCGCCAGCAGCTTGGACAGGGGGCATGAAAAACTGTTTTTT
TRBD2	TRBV5-1	TRBJ2-7	once	13	CASRNSGSHEQYF	TGCGCCAGCCGAAATAGCGGGAGCCACGAGCAGTACTTC
TRBD1	TRBV18	TRBJ2-6	NA	18	CASSPPGQYFSGANVLTF	TGTGCCAGCTCACCGCCGGGACAGTACTTCTCTGGGGCCAACGTCCTGACTTTC
TRBD2	TRBV7-2	TRBJ2-7	NA	15	CASSLTSGGSYEQYF	TGTGCCAGCAGCTTAACTAGCGGGGGTTCATACGAGCAGTACTTC
NA	TRBV30	TRBJ2-3	NA	12	CAWGGQSDTQYF	TGTGCCTGGGGAGGGCAATCAGATACGCAGTATTTT
TRBD2	TRBV4-1	TRBJ2-5	NA	15	CASSYQTSGRETQYF	TGCGCCAGCAGCTACCAGACTAGCGGGAGGGAGACCCAGTACTTC
NA	TRBV2	TRBJ1-2	NA	14	CASSDNLRSYGYTF	TGTGCCAGCAGCGACAATTTGCGCTCCTATGGCTACACCTTC
TRBD1	TRBV18	TRBJ1-1	NA	13	CASSPRGSTEAFF	TGTGCCAGCTCACCCAGGGGGAGCACTGAAGCTTTCTTT
NA	TRBV19	TRBJ2-4	NA	14	CASSVNPGANIQYF	TGTGCCAGTAGTGTTAATCCGGGAGCAAACATTCAGTACTTC
NA	TRBV11-2	TRBJ2-7	few	14	CASSSTLESYEQYF	TGTGCCAGCAGCTCGACCCTAGAGTCCTACGAGCAGTACTTC
TRBD1	TRBV18	TRBJ1-5	NA	16	CASSPLGQNNNQPQHF	TGTGCCAGCTCACCCCTGGGACAGAATAACAATCAGCCCCAGCATTTT
NA	TRBV9	TRBJ1-6	NA	17	CASSVDDRDIFNSPLHF	TGTGCCAGCAGCGTAGACGACCGGGACATCTTTAATTCACCCCTCCACTTT
NA	TRBV6-1	TRBJ1-6	once	15	CASSRVPGETSPLHF	TGTGCCAGCAGTCGAGTTCCGGGAGAAACTTCACCCCTCCACTTT
NA	TRBV6-1	TRBJ2-2	NA	13	CAGRTENTGELFF	TGTGCCGGACGGACAGAGAACACCGGGGAGCTGTTTTTT
NA	TRBV9	TRBJ1-5	NA	21	CASSVGIETAFLGSRNQPQHF	TGTGCCAGCAGCGTAGGTATAGAAACAGCTTTTTTGGGTAGTCGCAATCAGCCCCAGCATTTT
NA	TRBV5-1	TRBJ2-5	NA	14	CASSLEKGSETQYF	TGCGCCAGCAGCTTGGAAAAGGGGTCAGAGACCCAGTACTTC
TRBD1	TRBV5-1	TRBJ1-4	NA	14	CASSFTQGAEKLFF	TGCGCCAGCAGCTTCACACAGGGGGCTGAAAAACTGTTTTTT
NA	TRBV19	TRBJ2-7	NA	15	CASSNTGVITYEQYF	TGTGCCAGTAGTAATACGGGGGTGATTACCTACGAGCAGTACTTC
NA	TRBV4-1	TRBJ1-2	NA	16	CASSQDPAGSNYGYTF	TGCGCCAGCAGCCAAGATCCCGCAGGGTCCAACTATGGCTACACCTTC
NA	TRBV9	TRBJ2-1	NA	12	CASSVLGGEQFF	TGTGCCAGCAGCGTACTAGGGGGTGAGCAGTTCTTC
NA	TRBV11-2	TRBJ2-3	NA	16	CASSPRVADATDTQYF	TGTGCCAGCAGCCCCCGGGTGGCCGATGCCACAGATACGCAGTATTTT
NA	TRBV27	TRBJ1-4	once	16	CASSVNWGGTNEKLFF	TGTGCCAGCAGTGTAAACTGGGGAGGAACTAATGAAAAACTGTTTTTT
NA	TRBV18	TRBJ1-5	NA	13	CASSRGSDQPQHF	TGTGCCAGCTCAAGGGGGTCTGATCAGCCCCAGCATTTT
TRBD2	TRBV19	TRBJ2-3	NA	15	CASSQQTSSTDTQYF	TGTGCCAGTAGTCAACAGACTAGCTCCACAGATACGCAGTATTTT
NA	TRBV9	TRBJ2-1	NA	13	CASSASPQVLQFF	TGTGCCAGCAGCGCGTCGCCACAGGTCCTACAGTTCTTC
NA	TRBV6-5	TRBJ2-7	NA	12	CASSRDKSEQYF	TGTGCCAGCAGCCGCGACAAGTCCGAGCAGTACTTC
NA	TRBV7-8	TRBJ1-1	NA	14	CASSLRSSGGEAFF	TGTGCCAGCAGCTTAAGATCATCCGGGGGAGAAGCTTTCTTT
NA	TRBV2	TRBJ2-3	NA	14	CASSLRHSTDTQYF	TGTGCCAGCAGTCTCCGACATTCCACAGATACGCAGTATTTT
NA	TRBV7-2	TRBJ2-2	NA	17	CASSLVSGQLVTGELFF	TGTGCCAGCAGCTTAGTGTCAGGGCAGTTGGTCACCGGGGAGCTGTTTTTT
NA	TRBV5-4	TRBJ2-3	NA	16	CASSLGGRPSPDTQYF	TGTGCCAGCAGCTTGGGCGGTCGACCATCCCCAGATACGCAGTATTTT
NA	TRBV9	TRBJ1-4	NA	15	CASSVWGLRGEKLFF	TGTGCCAGCAGCGTATGGGGTCTTCGAGGGGAAAAACTGTTTTTT
TRBD2	TRBV2	TRBJ2-3	NA	16	CASGKGLAGGPDTQYF	TGTGCCAGCGGCAAAGGACTAGCGGGGGGTCCAGATACGCAGTATTTT
TRBD2	TRBV9	TRBJ2-1	NA	15	CASSIRGGAGNEQFF	TGTGCCAGCAGCATCCGCGGGGGGGCGGGGAATGAGCAGTTCTTC
NA	TRBV28	TRBJ1-1	NA	12	CASSLNVAEAFF	TGTGCCAGCAGTTTGAATGTGGCCGAAGCTTTCTTT
NA	TRBV6-1	TRBJ1-1	NA	13	CASVLLVGGEAFF	TGTGCCAGCGTTCTTCTAGTCGGAGGGGAAGCTTTCTTT
TRBD1	TRBV18	TRBJ1-2	NA	19	CASSPWGRGRRIDNYGYTF	TGTGCCAGCTCACCCTGGGGAAGGGGGCGCCGAATAGATAACTATGGCTACACCTTC